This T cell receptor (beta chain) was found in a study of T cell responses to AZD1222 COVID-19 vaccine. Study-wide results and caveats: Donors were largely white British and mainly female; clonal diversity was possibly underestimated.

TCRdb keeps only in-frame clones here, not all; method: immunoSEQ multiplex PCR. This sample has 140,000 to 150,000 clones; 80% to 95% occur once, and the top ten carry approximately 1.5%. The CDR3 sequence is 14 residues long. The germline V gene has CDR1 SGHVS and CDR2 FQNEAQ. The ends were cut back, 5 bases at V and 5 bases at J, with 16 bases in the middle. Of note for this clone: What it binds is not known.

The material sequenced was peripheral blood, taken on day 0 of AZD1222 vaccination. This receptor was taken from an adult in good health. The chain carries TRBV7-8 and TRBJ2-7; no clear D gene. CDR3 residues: CASSPRPPDDEQYF. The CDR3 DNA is TGTGCCAGCAGCCCCCGGCCCCCGGACGACGAGCAGTACTTC.